A selection of T cell receptor beta chains follows, all from one sample in a study of T cells in localized non-small cell lung cancer. TCRdb's table, derived via immunoSEQ multiplex PCR, lists solely in-frame clones and lacks some. The profile shows approximately 28,000 clones, 80% to 85% of them singletons. The sample was peripheral blood mononuclear cells, taken before any cancer treatment. Every receptor here comes from a man aged 40 to 70 with stage III lung adenocarcinoma. The CDR3 runs from the conserved cysteine through the conserved F or W.

J: TRBJ2-2; V: TRBV2; CDR3: CASSAGQKTGELFF
J: TRBJ2-1; V: TRBV5-1; CDR3: CASSSGTGDSYNEQFF
J: TRBJ1-2; V: TRBV19; CDR3: CASTETGWDGYTF
J: TRBJ1-5; V: TRBV28; CDR3: CASSFDRVFHF
J: TRBJ1-1; V: TRBV18; CDR3: CASSPQGIDTEAFF
J: TRBJ2-1; V: TRBV19; CDR3: CAVMEFRNNEQFF
J: TRBJ2-1; V: TRBV28; CDR3: CASTEESYNEQFF
J: TRBJ1-2; V: TRBV10-1; CDR3: CASAPGGNYGYTF
J: TRBJ2-2; V: TRBV28; CDR3: CASRGRGNTGELFF
J: TRBJ1-1; V: TRBV6-5; CDR3: CASYRGLNTEAFF
J: TRBJ1-4; V: TRBV5-6; CDR3: CASSGGGEWSNEKLFF
J: TRBJ1-5; V: TRBV19; CDR3: CASSMGQVGNQPQHF
J: TRBJ1-3; V: TRBV2; CDR3: CASRGGNTIYF
J: TRBJ2-5; V: TRBV27; CDR3: CASSGRQRAQETQYF
J: TRBJ2-2; V: TRBV27; CDR3: CASSSPQNRGLGELFF
J: TRBJ2-3; V: TRBV28; CDR3: CASTRADTQYF
J: TRBJ2-7; V: TRBV6-1; CDR3: CASWDRSSYEQYF
J: TRBJ2-3; V: TRBV28; CDR3: CASERAGGRTDTQYF
J: TRBJ2-2; V: TRBV5-4; CDR3: CASSLGITGANTGELFF
J: TRBJ2-7; V: TRBV7-3; CDR3: CASSLQTGTIQYF
J: TRBJ1-1; V: TRBV11-2; CDR3: CASSLDLPRTGSEAFF
J: TRBJ2-3; V: TRBV6-5; CDR3: CASSYGRSDTQYF
J: TRBJ2-3; V: TRBV6-5; CDR3: CASRDASLTDTQYF
J: TRBJ1-2; V: TRBV6-1; CDR3: CASSEAPGTGGLVGVGYTF
J: TRBJ1-1; V: TRBV7-8; CDR3: CASSLSGGRNTEAFF
J: TRBJ2-2; V: TRBV5-1; CDR3: CASSLGSGATGELFF
J: TRBJ1-5; V: TRBV6-1; CDR3: CASSVGTAMVQPQHF
J: TRBJ2-1; V: TRBV11-2; CDR3: CASSPTLIGEQFF